These T cell receptor beta chains were read from a single sample in a study of CD8+ T cells in alopecia areata. The assay was immunoSEQ multiplex PCR, and TCRdb's table has in-frame clones only and misses some. The table lists 100,000 to 150,000 clones, 47% of them singletons, with about 10% in the top ten. The sample taken for sequencing was NKG2D-low CD8+ T cells sorted from blood. Receptors originate from a human donor with alopecia areata. The CDR3 runs from the conserved cysteine through the conserved F or W. The D gene is left open where the match is weak. Rows may omit the clone size; those that give it use once, few, many or a size class.

- | TRBJ2-1 | TRBV30 | - | CACTGGPGIISYNEQFF | TGTGCCTGTACGGGTGGACCTGGGATTATTTCCTACAATGAGCAGTTCTTC
TRBD2 | TRBJ2-1 | TRBV9 | - | CASSASGALYNEQFF | TGTGCCAGCAGCGCTAGCGGGGCCCTCTACAATGAGCAGTTCTTC
TRBD1 | TRBJ2-7 | TRBV4-3 | few | CASSAGTGAYEQYF | TGCGCCAGCAGCGCCGGGACAGGGGCCTACGAGCAGTACTTC
- | TRBJ2-2 | TRBV5-4 | - | CASSFGTGELFF | TGTGCCAGCAGCTTCGGGACCGGGGAGCTGTTTTTT
TRBD2 | TRBJ2-5 | TRBV7-9 | - | CASSPQGAGEPEETQYF | TGTGCCAGCAGCCCCCAGGGAGCGGGAGAGCCAGAAGAGACCCAGTACTTC
TRBD1 | TRBJ2-2 | TRBV7-9 | few | CASSLGQGTGELFF | TGTGCCAGCAGCTTGGGACAGGGGACCGGGGAGCTGTTTTTT
TRBD2 | TRBJ2-7 | TRBV4-1 | - | CASSQVRTSGGPSYEQYF | TGCGCCAGCAGCCAAGTGAGGACTAGCGGGGGGCCTTCCTACGAGCAGTACTTC
- | TRBJ2-2 | TRBV29-1 | - | CSVEDSGGAGELFF | TGCAGCGTTGAAGATTCTGGAGGTGCCGGGGAGCTGTTTTTT
TRBD2 | TRBJ2-5 | TRBV7-9 | few | CASSFSSGRPGETQYF | TGTGCCAGCAGCTTTAGTAGCGGGAGGCCGGGTGAGACCCAGTACTTC
- | TRBJ2-7 | TRBV29-1 | - | CSVVDNSYEQYF | TGCAGCGTTGTGGACAACTCCTACGAGCAGTACTTC
TRBD1 | TRBJ2-3 | TRBV29-1 | few | CSVDRVGTDTQYF | TGCAGCGTGGACAGGGTTGGCACAGATACGCAGTATTTT
- | TRBJ1-1 | TRBV7-9 | few | CASSRGTGAFF | TGTGCCAGCAGCCGTGGGACGGGAGCTTTCTTT
- | TRBJ2-5 | TRBV29-1 | few | CSVEFGGEETQYF | TGCAGCGTTGAGTTCGGGGGAGAAGAGACCCAGTACTTC
- | TRBJ1-2 | TRBV29-1 | few | CSVGEGSRGYTF | TGCAGCGTTGGAGAGGGAAGTAGGGGCTACACCTTC
TRBD2 | TRBJ2-2 | TRBV2 | few | CANGLAGSGELFF | TGTGCCAACGGACTAGCGGGGTCCGGGGAGCTGTTTTTT
- | TRBJ2-1 | TRBV30 | once | CAWSVGDEQFF | TGTGCCTGGAGTGTAGGCGATGAGCAGTTCTTC
- | TRBJ2-1 | TRBV29-1 | - | CSVDSGEDEQFF | TGCAGCGTTGATTCGGGGGAGGATGAGCAGTTCTTC
- | TRBJ2-7 | TRBV5-1 | - | CASSNSPEEQYF | TGCGCCAGCAGTAATAGTCCGGAGGAGCAGTACTTC
- | TRBJ1-1 | TRBV18 | few | CASSPTLTEAFF | TGTGCCAGCTCCCCCACTTTGACTGAAGCTTTCTTT
- | TRBJ2-2 | TRBV7-6 | - | CASSLQLASGELFF | TGTGCCAGCAGCTTACAGCTAGCCTCCGGGGAGCTGTTTTTT
- | TRBJ2-1 | TRBV30 | few | CAWGAREQFF | TGTGCCTGGGGGGCGCGTGAGCAGTTCTTC
- | TRBJ2-3 | TRBV12-5 | - | CASGYGSTDTQYF | TGTGCTAGTGGTTATGGAAGCACAGATACGCAGTATTTT
- | TRBJ1-1 | TRBV30 | - | CACAQGLTEAFF | TGTGCCTGCGCCCAGGGTTTGACTGAAGCTTTCTTT
TRBD1 | TRBJ1-4 | TRBV29-1 | few | CSAGDSANEKLFF | TGCAGCGCTGGGGACAGTGCTAATGAAAAACTGTTTTTT
- | TRBJ2-5 | TRBV29-1 | - | CSIWTAQETQYF | TGCAGCATATGGACAGCTCAAGAGACCCAGTACTTC
- | TRBJ2-7 | TRBV5-1 | - | CASSLEQSYEQYF | TGCGCCAGCAGCTTGGAGCAGTCCTACGAGCAGTACTTC
- | TRBJ2-2 | TRBV29-1 | few | CSVEEGRTNTGELFF | TGCAGCGTTGAAGAGGGTCGGACGAACACCGGGGAGCTGTTTTTT
TRBD1 | TRBJ1-2 | TRBV29-1 | - | CSNPNPIQGNYGYTF | TGCAGCAACCCAAACCCAATACAGGGGAACTATGGCTACACCTTC
- | TRBJ2-7 | TRBV7-9 | - | CASSLLVSYEQYF | TGTGCCAGCAGCTTACTGGTATCCTACGAGCAGTACTTC
- | TRBJ2-3 | TRBV9 | - | CASSVSGNTDTQYF | TGTGCCAGCAGCGTGAGCGGAAACACAGATACGCAGTATTTT
- | TRBJ2-5 | TRBV9 | once | CASSGGEGETQYF | TGTGCCAGCAGCGGCGGTGAGGGAGAGACCCAGTACTTC
TRBD2 | TRBJ2-1 | TRBV4-1 | - | CASSQGTLSGVEQFF | TGCGCCAGCAGCCAAGGAACGCTTAGCGGGGTTGAGCAGTTCTTC
- | TRBJ2-3 | TRBV27 | - | CASSGLRVDTQYF | TGTGCCAGCTCTGGGCTCAGGGTCGATACGCAGTATTTT
- | TRBJ2-1 | TRBV28 | many | CASSLPGNNEQFF | TGTGCCAGCAGTTTACCAGGGAACAATGAGCAGTTCTTC
TRBD2 | TRBJ2-7 | TRBV30 | - | CAWSVPQAGAAYEQYF | TGTGCCTGGAGTGTACCTCAGGCGGGAGCGGCGTACGAGCAGTACTTC
- | TRBJ2-2 | TRBV28 | few | CASSRDRSGELFF | TGTGCCAGCAGTCGTGACAGGTCCGGGGAGCTGTTTTTT
TRBD2 | TRBJ2-1 | TRBV4-1 | - | CASSPPEGTSGEYNEQFF | TGCGCCAGCAGCCCCCCGGAGGGAACTAGCGGGGAGTACAATGAGCAGTTCTTC
TRBD2 | TRBJ2-1 | TRBV29-1 | few | CSAPTSGGNEQFF | TGCAGCGCTCCGACTAGCGGGGGGAATGAGCAGTTCTTC
TRBD1 | TRBJ1-2 | TRBV7-8 | - | CASSLARDRGNYGYTF | TGTGCCAGCAGCTTAGCGCGGGACAGGGGCAACTATGGCTACACCTTC
- | TRBJ2-5 | TRBV5-1 | - | CASSGKTRYQETQYF | TGCGCCAGCAGCGGGAAGACTAGATACCAAGAGACCCAGTACTTC
- | TRBJ1-1 | TRBV29-1 | few | CSVAWGTEAFF | TGCAGCGTTGCGTGGGGCACTGAAGCTTTCTTT
- | TRBJ2-4 | TRBV14 | - | CASSQAGRKNIQYF | TGTGCCAGCAGCCAAGCTGGGCGCAAAAACATTCAGTACTTC
- | TRBJ2-3 | TRBV30 | - | CAWTREPTDTQYF | TGTGCCTGGACCCGGGAACCCACAGATACGCAGTATTTT
- | TRBJ2-3 | TRBV29-1 | few | CSATTDTQYF | TGCAGCGCAACCACAGATACGCAGTATTTT
TRBD2 | TRBJ2-7 | TRBV27 | - | CASSFGRAFYEQYF | TGTGCCAGCAGTTTCGGGAGGGCCTTCTACGAGCAGTACTTC
- | TRBJ2-1 | TRBV29-1 | few | CSVAGEGSSYNEQFF | TGCAGCGTTGCGGGAGAGGGAAGCTCCTACAATGAGCAGTTCTTC
- | TRBJ2-1 | TRBV23-1 | - | CASSGGTYNEQFF | TGCGCCAGCAGTGGTGGAACCTACAATGAGCAGTTCTTC
- | TRBJ2-4 | TRBV5-4 | - | CASEDSAKNIQYF | TGTGCCAGCGAGGACAGCGCCAAAAACATTCAGTACTTC
- | TRBJ2-7 | TRBV6-4 | - | CASSDTGRSEQYF | TGTGCCAGCAGTGACACAGGGAGGAGCGAGCAGTACTTC
- | TRBJ2-5 | TRBV6-5 | few | CASSRQPLGETQYF | TGTGCCAGCAGCCGACAGCCCCTCGGGGAGACCCAGTACTTC
TRBD1 | TRBJ2-7 | TRBV29-1 | - | CSVEDGTGDYEQYF | TGCAGCGTAGAGGACGGGACAGGGGACTACGAGCAGTACTTC
- | TRBJ2-1 | TRBV29-1 | few | CSVVGNEQFF | TGCAGCGTTGTGGGAAATGAGCAGTTCTTC
- | TRBJ2-5 | TRBV5-1 | - | CASYGEGEETQYF | TGCGCCAGCTACGGCGAGGGGGAAGAGACCCAGTACTTC
TRBD1 | TRBJ1-2 | TRBV29-1 | - | CSDLGQGWRNGYTF | TGCAGCGACCTAGGACAGGGTTGGCGTAATGGCTACACCTTC
- | TRBJ2-1 | TRBV29-1 | few | CSAQAGGVYNEQFF | TGCAGCGCCCAGGCCGGGGGAGTATACAATGAGCAGTTCTTC
TRBD2 | TRBJ2-5 | TRBV29-1 | few | CSVDGLAGVETQYF | TGCAGCGTTGATGGACTAGCGGGAGTGGAGACCCAGTACTTC
- | TRBJ2-1 | TRBV7-3 | - | CASSFTRDIGDEQFF | TGTGCCAGCAGCTTCACCCGGGACATTGGCGATGAGCAGTTCTTC
- | TRBJ1-1 | TRBV27 | - | CASKLGGHTEAFF | TGTGCCAGCAAGCTTGGTGGGCACACTGAAGCTTTCTTT
TRBD2 | TRBJ2-7 | TRBV5-6 | - | CASSLGTSGNLF | TGTGCCAGCAGCTTGGGGACTAGCGGGAATCTCTTC